This T cell receptor beta chain was profiled in a study of tissue T cells after allogeneic stem cell transplantation. This clone was seen only once. Antigen specificity is unknown. Germline and genes here are mouse. Read data end 1 residue before the CDR3 end; the end is taken from the germline J gene. Generated by immunoSEQ multiplex PCR, the TCRdb table keeps only in-frame clones and is missing some. Of about 48,000 clones in the sample, around 67% are singletons; the top ten hold roughly 0.7%. Germline CDR1 GKSSPN, CDR2 SITVG. This CDR3 is built from 11 residues. V was clipped by 1 base and J by 6 bases, with 5 bases between them. Study-wide findings and caveats: Anatomically similar tissues had similar TCR repertoires within each patient.

The receptor was derived from a pool of C57BL/6 mice in good health. Sequencing was done on a sample of sorted cells pooled from one or two spleens. The J gene is TRBJ2-5, the V gene TRBV31, with TRBD1 as a possible D gene (5 bases). The part of the CDR3 DNA that was read is TGTGCCTGGAGTCACAGGGACACCCAGTAC. Translation gives CAWSHRDTQY. The whole CDR3 protein is CAWSHRDTQYF.